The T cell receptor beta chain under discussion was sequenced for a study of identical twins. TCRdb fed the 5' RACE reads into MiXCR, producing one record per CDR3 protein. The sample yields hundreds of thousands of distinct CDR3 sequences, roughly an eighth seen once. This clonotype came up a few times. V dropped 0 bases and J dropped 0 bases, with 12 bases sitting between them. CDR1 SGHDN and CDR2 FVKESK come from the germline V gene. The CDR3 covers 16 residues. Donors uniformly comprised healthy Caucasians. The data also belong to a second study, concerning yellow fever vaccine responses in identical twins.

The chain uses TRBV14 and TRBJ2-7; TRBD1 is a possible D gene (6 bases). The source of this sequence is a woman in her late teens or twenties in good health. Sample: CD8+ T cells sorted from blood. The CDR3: CASSQETGGSSYEQYF. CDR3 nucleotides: TGTGCCAGCAGCCAAGAGACAGGTGGCTCCTCCTACGAGCAGTACTTC.